This is a list of T cell receptor beta chains from one sample in a study of T cell changes during pregnancy in multiple sclerosis. TCRdb's table, derived via immunoSEQ multiplex PCR, lists solely in-frame clones and lacks some. The sample includes under 95,000 clones, roughly 95% seen only once; the top ten take around 0.75%. The material was peripheral blood, obtained in the second trimester of pregnancy. These receptors were obtained from a female donor in good health, enrolled as a control in a pregnancy study. Each CDR3 is given with its conserved first and last residue. A D gene is named only where the DNA matches it firmly. Size values are once, few and many counts, or a class for expanded clones, and some rows have none.

V gene	J gene	D gene	clone size	CDR3 length	CDR3 DNA	CDR3 protein
TRBV27	TRBJ2-2	-	-	14	TGTGCCAGCACTTTACAAACCCAGACCGGGGAGCTGTTTTTT	CASTLQTQTGELFF
TRBV4-2	TRBJ1-1	-	-	14	TGTGCCAGCAGCCCGATGGGGGGGAACACTGAAGCTTTCTTT	CASSPMGGNTEAFF
TRBV7-2	TRBJ2-5	-	-	14	TGTGCCAGCAGCCCGCGTGGCCAGCGGGAGACCCAGTACTTC	CASSPRGQRETQYF
TRBV19	TRBJ1-1	-	-	17	TGTGCCAGTATCGGAGAGCCAACAGGCAGCATGAACACTGAAGCTTTCTTT	CASIGEPTGSMNTEAFF
TRBV7-9	TRBJ2-7	-	once	13	TGTGCCAGCAGCGCAGGGTTGGGGAACGAGCAGTACTTC	CASSAGLGNEQYF
TRBV4-3	TRBJ1-1	-	-	12	TGCGCCAGCAGCCAAGGTGATAGAGAAGCTTTCTTT	CASSQGDREAFF
TRBV18	TRBJ1-3	-	-	13	TGTGCCAGCGTACAGGGTCTTGGAAACACCATATATTTT	CASVQGLGNTIYF
TRBV6-1	TRBJ1-2	TRBD1	-	13	TGTGCCAGCAGTGGGGACAGGGTGGTTGGCTACACCTTC	CASSGDRVVGYTF
TRBV7-9	TRBJ2-1	TRBD1	-	14	TGTGCCAGCAGCTTATCTACAGGGGGCAATGAGCAGTTCTTC	CASSLSTGGNEQFF
TRBV7-9	TRBJ2-7	TRBD2	-	15	TGTGCCAGCAGCAGTCCGGGGGGTTTCGAGTACGAGCAGTACTTC	CASSSPGGFEYEQYF
TRBV19	TRBJ1-2	-	-	12	TGTGCCAGTAAGGACAGTAACTATGGCTACACCTTC	CASKDSNYGYTF
TRBV30	TRBJ1-4	TRBD1	-	16	TGTGCCCTACCGGGACAGGGGGCGGTCGGTAATGAAAAACTGTTTTTT	CALPGQGAVGNEKLFF
TRBV19	TRBJ2-7	-	-	15	TGTGCCAGTAGTATATCACACGGGCAGGGGTACGAGCAGTACTTC	CASSISHGQGYEQYF
TRBV11-2	TRBJ2-7	-	-	13	TGTGCCAGCAGCTTAGAACACCGGAGCGAGCAGTACTTC	CASSLEHRSEQYF
TRBV11-3	TRBJ2-2	-	-	14	TGTGCCAGCAGCTTAGCGTCGCAGCGCAGGGAGCTGTTTTTT	CASSLASQRRELFF
TRBV4-2	TRBJ1-1	TRBD1	-	16	TGTGCCAGCAGCCCAGACAGGGGGATCATGAACACTGAAGCTTTCTTT	CASSPDRGIMNTEAFF
TRBV9	TRBJ2-7	-	-	14	TGTGCCAGCAGCGTAGCCCAGGGTAGCTACGAGCAGTACTTC	CASSVAQGSYEQYF
TRBV21-1	TRBJ2-7	-	-	15	TGTGCCAGCAGCTACCGGGACAGGGCCCGATACGAGCAGTACTTC	CASSYRDRARYEQYF
TRBV19	TRBJ1-4	-	-	14	TGTGCCAGTAACCAGGACTCCAGTCATGAAAAACTGTTTTTT	CASNQDSSHEKLFF
TRBV5-1	TRBJ2-7	TRBD2	-	15	TGCGCCAGCAGCTTGGGGCGCGGGGGTATGGACGAGCAGTACTTC	CASSLGRGGMDEQYF
TRBV19	TRBJ1-5	-	-	15	TGTGCCAGTAGTATGTCAGATTATAGCAATCAGCCCCAGCATTTT	CASSMSDYSNQPQHF
TRBV19	TRBJ2-7	TRBD2	-	13	TGTGCCACCTCGGGACTAGCTGCCCACGAGCAGTACTTC	CATSGLAAHEQYF
TRBV10-3	TRBJ2-3	TRBD2	once	17	TGTGCCATCAGTGATCAGCGGGGGGCTCAGGGCCCAGATACGCAGTATTTT	CAISDQRGAQGPDTQYF
TRBV21-1	TRBJ2-7	-	-	14	TGTGCCACCACCCCGGGAGACAGGGATTTCTGGGTGGCTTTC	CATTPGDRDFWVAF
TRBV6-6	TRBJ2-2	-	-	15	TGTGCCCTAAGACAGGCATTGGAAAGCACCGGGGAGCTGTTTTTT	CALRQALESTGELFF
TRBV4-1	TRBJ2-7	TRBD2	-	20	TGCGCCAGCAGCCCCCACGGGGGGGGGAACACGATTTCAGATTCCTACGAGCAGTACTTC	CASSPHGGGNTISDSYEQYF
TRBV6-5	TRBJ1-2	-	-	14	TGTGCCAGCAGTTACTCGCCTGAGAACTATGGCTACACCTTC	CASSYSPENYGYTF
TRBV19	TRBJ2-1	-	once	15	TGTGCCAGTAGTATGGAGGAGAGTCCCTACAATGAGCAGTTCTTC	CASSMEESPYNEQFF